This passage covers 20 T cell receptor beta chains from one sample sequenced in a study of radiotherapy plus CTLA-4 blockade in lung cancer. Libraries were prepared by immunoSEQ multiplex PCR; TCRdb keeps only in-frame clonotypes and omits some of them. The top ten clones hold 0.82% of a sample with some 90,000 clones, about four fifths of them seen once. The input for sequencing was peripheral blood, taken from a patient treated with radiotherapy plus ipilimumab. The receptors derive from a human donor with non-small cell lung cancer who had stable disease on radiotherapy plus ipilimumab.

V usage is TRBV19 and J usage is TRBJ1-2; 8 nucleotides line up with TRBD1. The ends lost 3 bases at V and 5 bases at J; junction bases unmatched: 14. The CDR3 covers 17 residues. Germline lookup yields CDR1 LNHDA and CDR2 SQIVND (reference sequence). The CDR3 DNA reads as TGTGCCAGTAGTATCTCCACCTCGACAGGGGTCCCATATGGCTACACCTTC. Its protein product is CASSISTSTGVPYGYTF. The complete variable domain, with remaining parts taken from reference TRBV19 and TRBJ1-2, reads DGGITQSPKYLFRKEGQNVTLSCEQNLNHDAMYWYRQDPGQGLRLIYYSQIVNDFQKGDIAEGYSVSREKKESFPLTVTSAQKNPTAFYLCASSISTSTGVPYGYTFGSGTRLTVV.

The rearrangement joins TRBV6-1 to TRBJ2-1, with 8 nucleotides matching TRBD2. Germline-derived CDR1 and CDR2 are MNHNS and SASEGT. V gave up 10 bases and J gave up 6 bases; unmatched junction bases: 14. This CDR3 spans 15 amino acids. Here the CDR3 reads CATQLLAVLPNEQFF. The CDR3 nucleotides are TGTGCCACCCAGTTACTAGCGGTTCTCCCCAATGAGCAGTTCTTC.

This clone was observed a handful of times. The gene calls are TRBV29-1 and TRBJ2-7, with D unresolved. The CDR3 spans 13 residues. Germline V gives CDR1 SQVTM, CDR2 ANQGSEA. Trimming cost V 3 bases and J 1 base, with 10 bases left between them. As DNA, the CDR3 is TGCAGCGTTGAGGGCTATCAATCCTACGAGCAGTACTTC. Translated: CSVEGYQSYEQYF.

This sequence joins TRBV7-9 and TRBJ1-5, with 7 bases fitting TRBD1. Germline V gene lookup returns CDR1 SEHNR and CDR2 FQNEAQ (reference sequence). The CDR3 totals 14 residues. V was pared by 8 bases and J by 9 bases, with 13 bases of the junction left unmatched. This CDR3 is CASGQGQVAGPQHF. CDR3 sequence (DNA): TGTGCCAGCGGACAAGGACAGGTGGCGGGGCCCCAGCATTTT.

This chain joins TRBV5-1 and TRBJ1-4; the D is unclear. Trimming removed 2 bases at V and 6 bases at J, with 11 bases between. Germline V gives CDR1 SGHRS, CDR2 YFSETQ. The CDR3 length is 14 residues. The CDR3 region is CASSLTDPYEKLFF. As DNA, the CDR3 is TGCGCCAGCAGCTTAACAGACCCCTATGAAAAACTGTTTTTT.

The chain is built from TRBV5-4 and TRBJ1-6; D call uncertain. CDR1 and CDR2 (germline): SGHNT, YYREEE (reference sequence). The CDR3 runs to 13 residues. V was trimmed by 5 bases and J by 7 bases, leaving 10 bases between them. CDR3 sequence: CASRFGENSPLHF. CDR3 bases: TGTGCCAGCAGATTCGGGGAGAATTCACCCCTCCACTTT.

In this sample, this clone turned up once. V gene TRBV4-1 combines with J gene TRBJ1-2, with D perhaps matching TRBD1 (5 bases). V was cut by 3 bases and J by 5 bases, with 19 bases left in between. Germline lookup yields CDR1 MGHRA and CDR2 YSYEKL. The CDR3 is 16 amino acids. CDR3 residues: CASSQQGVQGGYGYTF. DNA of the CDR3: TGCGCCAGCAGCCAGCAAGGGGTTCAGGGTGGATATGGCTACACCTTC.

The V and J genes are TRBV2 and TRBJ1-5, with a tentative D call TRBD1 (6 bases). The V end lost 6 bases, the J end lost 1 base, and 10 bases lay between the germline ends. This CDR3 region has 14 residues. The germline CDR1 and CDR2 sequences are SNHLY and FYNNEI. The CDR3 loop is CASSVGQSNQPQHF. Here the CDR3 DNA reads TGTGCCAGCAGCGTCGGACAGAGCAATCAGCCCCAGCATTTT.

The chain is built from TRBV5-4 and TRBJ2-5; 7 bases map to TRBD1. The CDR3 consists of 14 residues. Trimming at V came to 1 base and at J to 5 bases, leaving 5 bases not matched to a gene. CDR1 SGHNT and CDR2 YYREEE come from the germline V gene (reference sequence). CDR3 protein: CASSLQGVRETQYF. Here the CDR3 DNA reads TGTGCCAGCAGCTTGCAGGGGGTAAGGGAGACCCAGTACTTC.

V is TRBV30 and J is TRBJ1-5; the D gene is possibly TRBD1 (6 bases). V shed 5 bases and J shed 0 bases, with 14 bases lying between them. This CDR3 region has 15 residues. Per the germline V gene, CDR1 is GTSNPN and CDR2 is SVGIG (reference sequence). The DNA for the CDR3 is TGTGCCTGGGCTCACGGGGGGCTTAGCAATCAGCCCCAGCATTTT. Its protein is CAWAHGGLSNQPQHF.

CDR3 nucleotides: TGTGCCAGCAGTTTAGGTCCTAACTTTCTCACAGATACGCAGTATTTT. Translation gives CASSLGPNFLTDTQYF. The chain has TRBV28 and TRBJ2-3; D remains ambiguous. V lost 2 bases and J lost 2, with 14 bases in between. The germline gives CDR1 MDHEN, CDR2 SYDVKM. The CDR3 has 16 residues.

The CDR3 loop reads CASSAREWEGYTF. The CDR3, as DNA: TGCGCCAGCAGCGCCCGGGAGTGGGAAGGCTACACCTTC. This rearrangement joins TRBV4-1 to TRBJ1-2; D gene unclear. The CDR3 covers 13 residues. V lost 5 bases and J 8 bases, leaving 15 bases between the germline ends. Germline V gene lookup returns CDR1 MGHRA and CDR2 YSYEKL.

This clone was counted once. V gene TRBV27 combines with J gene TRBJ2-4; the D is unclear. Trimming took 5 bases from V and 0 from J, leaving 14 bases between them. CDR3 length equals 16 residues. Germline CDR1 is MNHEY and CDR2 is SMNVEV (reference sequence). CDR3 DNA: TGTGCCAGCAGTCCCCCCTTAGATCTAGCCAAAAACATTCAGTACTTC. It translates to CASSPPLDLAKNIQYF.

The rearrangement links TRBV29-1 to TRBJ2-7; TRBD1 matches 8 bases. The germline CDR1 and CDR2 sequences are SQVTM and ANQGSEA. The CDR3 length is 12 residues. J gave up 4 bases and V 4 bases, and 3 bases lay outside the gene matches. CDR3 coding DNA: TGCAGCGTTGGGACAGGGCTTTACGAGCAGTACTTC. This gives the protein CSVGTGLYEQYF.

The CDR3 DNA reads as TGTGCCAGCAGTACATCTGCGACAGGGGGAAGTGAGCAGTACTTC. It codes for CASSTSATGGSEQYF. This chain connects TRBV28 to TRBJ2-7; 9 bases align to TRBD1. Germline CDR1 is MDHEN and CDR2 is SYDVKM. The CDR3 spans 15 residues. The junction had 12 bases not matched to a gene; V was cut back by 5 bases and J by 7 bases. The variable domain in full, completed from reference TRBV28 and TRBJ2-7, reads DVKVTQSSRYLVKRTGEKVFLECVQDMDHENMFWYRQDPGLGLRLIYFSYDVKMKEKGDIPEGYSVSREKKERFSLILESASTNQTSMYLCASSTSATGGSEQYFGPGTRLTVT.

J is TRBJ1-1 and V is TRBV11-1; D gene ambiguous. Trimming stripped 5 bases from V and 0 bases from J, with 13 bases between. This CDR3 has 15 amino acids. Looked up from germline, CDR1 is SGHAT and CDR2 is FQDESV (reference sequence). CDR3 sequence (DNA): TGTGCCAGCAGCCTTCGGGCAGCTTTGAACACTGAAGCTTTCTTT. Translation gives CASSLRAALNTEAFF.

The J gene is TRBJ2-7, the V gene TRBV7-6; 8 bases are a match to TRBD2. J lost 0 bases, V lost 1 base, and 5 bases had no gene match. Germline V CDR1 and CDR2: SGHVS, FNYEAQ. This CDR3 has 16 amino acids. The CDR3 region has the DNA TGTGCCAGCAGCTTAGAGGGCGGGGGGACCTCCTACGAGCAGTACTTC. Amino acids: CASSLEGGGTSYEQYF.

The chain is built from TRBV5-4 and TRBJ2-6; 9 bases are shared with TRBD1. The CDR3 covers 17 residues. Per the germline V gene, CDR1 is SGHNT and CDR2 is YYREEE (reference sequence). Trimming took 2 bases from V and 0 from J; bases not matched to a gene: 3. CDR3 in amino acids: CASSFGQGSSGANVLTF. DNA for the CDR3: TGTGCCAGCAGCTTTGGACAGGGGAGCTCTGGGGCCAACGTCCTGACTTTC.

The chain links TRBV2 to TRBJ2-7; D unclear. This CDR3 has 11 amino acids. In germline, CDR1 is SNHLY, CDR2 FYNNEI. Trimming shortened V by 7 bases and J by 2 bases, and 6 bases separated the two germline ends. The CDR3 DNA follows: TGTGCCAGCAAGGTTGCCTACGAGCAGTACTTC. Residues: CASKVAYEQYF.

The chain recombines TRBV28 with TRBJ2-5; D gene unclear. The ends were cut back, 8 bases at V and 6 bases at J, with 13 bases in the middle. In germline, CDR1 is MDHEN, CDR2 SYDVKM. The CDR3 contains 12 residues. The CDR3 DNA is TGTGCCAGCGTCGATTCGAAGAAGACCCAGTACTTC. As protein: CASVDSKKTQYF.